The sample holds one count of the clone carrying this T cell receptor beta chain. Trimming shortened V by 3 bases and J by 5 bases, and 10 bases separated the two germline ends. This CDR3 has 14 amino acids. Germline V gene lookup returns CDR1 PRHDT and CDR2 FYEKMQ (reference sequence). The sample comes from a study of cytomegalovirus exposure and HLA in healthy donors. The overall study: The approximately 130 validation repertoires matched the 666 first-cohort repertoires in platform, a later analysis reported.

Sequenced by immunoSEQ multiplex PCR; TCRdb stores in-frame clones only, minus some. The sample contains approximately 150,000 clones, more than 85% of which appear only once. Sequencing input: PBMCs. The receptor's source is a young man in good health and CMV-seropositive. This rearrangement joins TRBV13 to TRBJ2-2; a possible D gene is TRBD1 (6 bases). Here the CDR3 reads CASSFDRNTGELFF. In nucleotides, the CDR3 is TGTGCCAGCAGCTTTGACAGGAATACCGGGGAGCTGTTTTTT.